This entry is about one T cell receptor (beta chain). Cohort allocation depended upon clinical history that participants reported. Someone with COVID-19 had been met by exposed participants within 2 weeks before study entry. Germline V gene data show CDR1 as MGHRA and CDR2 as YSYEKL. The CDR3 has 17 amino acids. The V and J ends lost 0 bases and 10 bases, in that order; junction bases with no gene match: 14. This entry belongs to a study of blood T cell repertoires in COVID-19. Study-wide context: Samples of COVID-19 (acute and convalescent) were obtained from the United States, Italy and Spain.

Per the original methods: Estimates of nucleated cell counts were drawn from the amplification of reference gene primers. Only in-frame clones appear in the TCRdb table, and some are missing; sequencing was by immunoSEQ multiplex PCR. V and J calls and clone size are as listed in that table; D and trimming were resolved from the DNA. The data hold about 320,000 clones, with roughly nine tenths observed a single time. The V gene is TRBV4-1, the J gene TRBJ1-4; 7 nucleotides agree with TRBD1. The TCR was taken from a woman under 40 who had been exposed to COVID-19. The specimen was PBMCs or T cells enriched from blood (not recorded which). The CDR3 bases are TGCGCCAGCAGCCAAGATTATTCACAGGGGAAGTTGGGAAAACTGTTTTTT. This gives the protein CASSQDYSQGKLGKLFF.